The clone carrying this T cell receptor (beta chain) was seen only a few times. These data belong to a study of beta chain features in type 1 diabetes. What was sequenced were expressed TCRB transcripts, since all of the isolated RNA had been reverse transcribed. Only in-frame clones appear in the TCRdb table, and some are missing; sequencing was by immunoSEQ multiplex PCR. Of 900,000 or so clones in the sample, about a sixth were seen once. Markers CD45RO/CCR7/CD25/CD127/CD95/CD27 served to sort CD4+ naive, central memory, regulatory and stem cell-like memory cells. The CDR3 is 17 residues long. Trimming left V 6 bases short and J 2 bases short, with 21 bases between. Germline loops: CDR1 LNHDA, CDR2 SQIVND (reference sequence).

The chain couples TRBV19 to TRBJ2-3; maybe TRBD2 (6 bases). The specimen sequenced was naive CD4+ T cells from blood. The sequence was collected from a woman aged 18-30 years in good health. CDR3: CASSPGRGGGTTDTQYF. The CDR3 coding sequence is TGTGCCAGTAGCCCGGGGCGGGGCGGTGGAACCACAGATACGCAGTATTTT.